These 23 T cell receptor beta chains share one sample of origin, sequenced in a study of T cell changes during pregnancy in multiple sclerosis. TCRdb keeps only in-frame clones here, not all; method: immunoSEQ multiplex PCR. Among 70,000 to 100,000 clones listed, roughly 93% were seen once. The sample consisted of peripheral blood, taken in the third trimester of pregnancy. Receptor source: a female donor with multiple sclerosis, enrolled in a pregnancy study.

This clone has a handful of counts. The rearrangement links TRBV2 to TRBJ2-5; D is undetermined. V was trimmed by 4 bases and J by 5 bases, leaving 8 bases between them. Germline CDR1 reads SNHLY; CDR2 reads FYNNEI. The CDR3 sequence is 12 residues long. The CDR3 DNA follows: TGTGCCAGCAGTGCCTATCCGGAGACCCAGTACTTC. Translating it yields CASSAYPETQYF.

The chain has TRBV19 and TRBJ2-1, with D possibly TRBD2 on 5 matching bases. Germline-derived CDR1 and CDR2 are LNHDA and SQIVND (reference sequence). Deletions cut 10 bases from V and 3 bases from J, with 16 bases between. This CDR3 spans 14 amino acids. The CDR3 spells CATSPSGVYNEQFF. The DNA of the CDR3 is TGTGCCACCTCCCCAAGCGGAGTCTACAATGAGCAGTTCTTC.

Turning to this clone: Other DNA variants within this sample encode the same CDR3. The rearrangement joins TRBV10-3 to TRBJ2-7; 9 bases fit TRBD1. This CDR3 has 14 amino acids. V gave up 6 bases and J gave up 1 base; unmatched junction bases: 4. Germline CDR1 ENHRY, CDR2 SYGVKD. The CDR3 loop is CAIRGGQGSYEQYF. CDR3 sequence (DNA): TGTGCCATCAGGGGGGGACAGGGATCCTACGAGCAGTACTTC.

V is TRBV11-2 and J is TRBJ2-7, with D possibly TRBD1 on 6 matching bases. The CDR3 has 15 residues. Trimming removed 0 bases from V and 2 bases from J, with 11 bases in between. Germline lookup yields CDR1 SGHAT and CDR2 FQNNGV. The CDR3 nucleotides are TGTGCCAGCAGCTTAGATACAGGGTCGGCCTACGAGCAGTACTTC. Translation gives CASSLDTGSAYEQYF. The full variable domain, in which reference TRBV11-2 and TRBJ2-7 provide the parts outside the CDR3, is EAGVAQSPRYKIIEKRQSVAFWCNPISGHATLYWYQQILGQGPKLLIQFQNNGVVDDSQLPKDRFSAERLKGVDSTLKIQPAKLEDSAVYLCASSLDTGSAYEQYFGPGTRLTVT.

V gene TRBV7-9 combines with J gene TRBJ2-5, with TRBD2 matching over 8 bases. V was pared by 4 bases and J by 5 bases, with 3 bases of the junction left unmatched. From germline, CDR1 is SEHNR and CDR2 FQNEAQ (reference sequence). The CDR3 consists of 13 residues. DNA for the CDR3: TGTGCCAGCAGCTCGGGGGGGCCGGAGACCCAGTACTTC. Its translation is CASSSGGPETQYF.

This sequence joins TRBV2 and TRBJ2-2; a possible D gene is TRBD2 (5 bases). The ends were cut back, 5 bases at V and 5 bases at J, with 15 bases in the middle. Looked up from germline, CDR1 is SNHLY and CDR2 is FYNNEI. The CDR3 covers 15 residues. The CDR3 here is CASSRTRGQTGELFF. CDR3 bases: TGTGCCAGCAGTAGGACGAGAGGGCAAACCGGGGAGCTGTTTTTT.

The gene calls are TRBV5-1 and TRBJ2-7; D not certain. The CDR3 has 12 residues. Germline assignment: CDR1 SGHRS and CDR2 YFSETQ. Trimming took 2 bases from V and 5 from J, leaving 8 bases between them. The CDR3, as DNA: TGCGCCAGCAGCTTCCCCAGTAACGAGCAGTACTTC. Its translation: CASSFPSNEQYF.

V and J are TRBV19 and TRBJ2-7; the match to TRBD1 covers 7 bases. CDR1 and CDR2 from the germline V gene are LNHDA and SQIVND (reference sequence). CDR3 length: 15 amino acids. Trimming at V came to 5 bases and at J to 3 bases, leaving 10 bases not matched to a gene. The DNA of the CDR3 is TGTGCCAGTAGTCAATTGGGACAGTTGAACTACGAGCAGTACTTC. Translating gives CASSQLGQLNYEQYF.

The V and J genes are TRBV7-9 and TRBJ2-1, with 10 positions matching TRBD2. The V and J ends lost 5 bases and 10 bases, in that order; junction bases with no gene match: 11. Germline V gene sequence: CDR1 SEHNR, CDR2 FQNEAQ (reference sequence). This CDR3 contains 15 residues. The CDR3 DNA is TGTGCCAGCAGCCGACCTAGCGGGAGCCTAGGAGAGCAGTTCTTC. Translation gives CASSRPSGSLGEQFF.

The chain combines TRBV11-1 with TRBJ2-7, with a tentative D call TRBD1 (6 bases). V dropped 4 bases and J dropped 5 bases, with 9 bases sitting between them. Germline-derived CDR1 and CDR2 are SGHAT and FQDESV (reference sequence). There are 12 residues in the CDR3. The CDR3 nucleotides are TGTGCCAGCAGCTACAGGGTCGACGAGCAGTACTTC. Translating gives CASSYRVDEQYF.

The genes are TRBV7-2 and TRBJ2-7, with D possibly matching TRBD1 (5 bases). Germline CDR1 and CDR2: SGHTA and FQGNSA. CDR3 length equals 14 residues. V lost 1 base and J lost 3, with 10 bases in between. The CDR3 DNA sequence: TGTGCCAGCAGCTTAGAAGGCAGGGACTACGAGCAGTACTTC. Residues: CASSLEGRDYEQYF.

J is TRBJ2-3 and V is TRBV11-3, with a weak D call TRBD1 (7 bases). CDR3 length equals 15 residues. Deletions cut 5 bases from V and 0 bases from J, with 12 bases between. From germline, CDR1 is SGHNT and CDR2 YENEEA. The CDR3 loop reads CASSRGTASTDTQYF. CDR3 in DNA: TGTGCCAGCAGCCGCGGGACAGCTAGCACAGATACGCAGTATTTT.

CDR3 coding DNA: TGCAACGCGGGAGAGAGCGGTTACAATGAGCAGTTCTTC. This sequence encodes CNAGESGYNEQFF. J is TRBJ2-1 and V is TRBV29-1, with 7 positions matching TRBD2. CDR3 length: 13 residues. Germline CDR1 is SQVTM and CDR2 is ANQGSEA.

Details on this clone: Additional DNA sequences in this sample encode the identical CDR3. Written as DNA, the CDR3 is TGCGCCAGCAGCCCAGGACAGGGCCGGGAAAAACTGTTTTTT. Protein product: CASSPGQGREKLFF. The J gene is TRBJ1-4, the V gene TRBV5-1, with 8 bases identical to TRBD1. V lost 4 bases and J lost 8; bases outside the gene matches: 7. CDR3 length: 14 residues. Germline CDR1 and CDR2: SGHRS and YFSETQ.

The CDR3 nucleotides read TGCGCCAGCAGCTTGCTAGCGGGAGGGACCGAGCAGTACTTC. Protein product: CASSLLAGGTEQYF. V is TRBV5-1 and J is TRBJ2-7, with TRBD2 matching over 12 bases. This CDR3 is built from 14 residues. Per germline, CDR1 SGHRS and CDR2 YFSETQ. The junction had 2 bases not matched to a gene; V was cut back by 1 base and J by 6 bases.

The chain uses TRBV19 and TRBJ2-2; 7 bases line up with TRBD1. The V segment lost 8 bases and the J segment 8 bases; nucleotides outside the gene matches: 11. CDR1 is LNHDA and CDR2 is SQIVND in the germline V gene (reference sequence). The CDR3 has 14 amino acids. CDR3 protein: CASSYRGAAGELFF. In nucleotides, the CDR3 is TGTGCCAGTTCTTACAGGGGAGCGGCGGGGGAGCTGTTTTTT.

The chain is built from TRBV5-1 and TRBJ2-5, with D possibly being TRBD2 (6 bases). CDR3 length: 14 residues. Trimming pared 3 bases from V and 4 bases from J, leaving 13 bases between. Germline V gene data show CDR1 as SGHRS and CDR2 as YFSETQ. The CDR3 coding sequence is TGCGCCAGCAGCTGGACCGGGGGAGGAGAGACCCAGTACTTC. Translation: CASSWTGGGETQYF.

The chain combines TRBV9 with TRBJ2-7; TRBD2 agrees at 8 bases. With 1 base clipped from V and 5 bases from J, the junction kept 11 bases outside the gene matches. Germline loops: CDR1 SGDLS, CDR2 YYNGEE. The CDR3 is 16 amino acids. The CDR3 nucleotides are TGTGCCAGCAGCGTACGGGGCCGGGAGGGCCTCAACGAGCAGTACTTC. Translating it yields CASSVRGREGLNEQYF. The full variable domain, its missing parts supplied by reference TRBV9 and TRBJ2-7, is DSGVTQTPKHLITATGQRVTLRCSPRSGDLSVYWYQQSLDQGLQFLIQYYNGEERAKGNILERFSAQQFPDLHSELNLSSLELGDSALYFCASSVRGREGLNEQYFGPGTRLTVT.

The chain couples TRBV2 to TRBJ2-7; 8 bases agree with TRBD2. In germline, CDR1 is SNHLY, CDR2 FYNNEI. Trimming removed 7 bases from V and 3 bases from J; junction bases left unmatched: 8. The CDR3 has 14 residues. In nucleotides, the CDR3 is TGTGCCAGCACGTCCGGGACTAGTTTCTACGAGCAGTACTTC. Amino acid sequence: CASTSGTSFYEQYF.

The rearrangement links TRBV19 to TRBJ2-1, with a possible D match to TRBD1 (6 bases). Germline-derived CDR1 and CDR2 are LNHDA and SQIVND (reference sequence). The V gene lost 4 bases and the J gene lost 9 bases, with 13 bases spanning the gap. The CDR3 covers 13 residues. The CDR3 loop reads CASSTHRVGEQFF. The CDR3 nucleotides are TGTGCCAGTAGTACCCACAGGGTTGGTGAGCAGTTCTTC.

In DNA form, the CDR3 reads TGCGCCAGCAGCCATCTTCCGGGACAGGGGACCGGGGAGCTGTTTTTT. It codes for CASSHLPGQGTGELFF. The chain uses TRBV4-1 and TRBJ2-2, with 10 bases that match TRBD1. CDR1 and CDR2 from the germline V gene are MGHRA and YSYEKL. V lost 3 bases, J lost 5 bases, and 6 bases stayed unmatched. There are 16 residues in the CDR3.

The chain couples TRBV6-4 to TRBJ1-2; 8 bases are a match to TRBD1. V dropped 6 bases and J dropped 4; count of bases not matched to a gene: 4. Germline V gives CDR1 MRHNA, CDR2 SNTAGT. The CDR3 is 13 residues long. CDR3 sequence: CASRDRGSYGYTF. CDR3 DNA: TGTGCCAGCAGAGACAGGGGAAGCTATGGCTACACCTTC.

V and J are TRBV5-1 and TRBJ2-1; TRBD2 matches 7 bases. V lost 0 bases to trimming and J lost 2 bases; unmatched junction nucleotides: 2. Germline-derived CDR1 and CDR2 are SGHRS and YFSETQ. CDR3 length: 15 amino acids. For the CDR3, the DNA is TGCGCCAGCAGCTTGGGTCGGGAGGCCTACAATGAGCAGTTCTTC. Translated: CASSLGREAYNEQFF.